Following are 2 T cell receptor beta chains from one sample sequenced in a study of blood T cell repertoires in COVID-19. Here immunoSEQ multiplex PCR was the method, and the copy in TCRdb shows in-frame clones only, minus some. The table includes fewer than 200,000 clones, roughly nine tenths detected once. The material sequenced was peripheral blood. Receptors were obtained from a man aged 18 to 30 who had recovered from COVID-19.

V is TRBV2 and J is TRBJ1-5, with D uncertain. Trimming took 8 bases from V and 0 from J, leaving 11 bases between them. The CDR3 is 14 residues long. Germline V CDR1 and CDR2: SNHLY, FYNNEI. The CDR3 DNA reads TGTGCCAGCCAGGCCGGGAATAGCAATCAGCCCCAGCATTTT. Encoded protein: CASQAGNSNQPQHF.

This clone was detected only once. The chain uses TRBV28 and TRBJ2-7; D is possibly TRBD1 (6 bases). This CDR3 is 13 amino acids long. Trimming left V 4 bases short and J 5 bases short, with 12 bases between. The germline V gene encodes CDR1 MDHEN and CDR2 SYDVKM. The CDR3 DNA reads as TGTGCCAGCAGTTATCTTTACAGGGACGAGCAGTACTTC. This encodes CASSYLYRDEQYF.